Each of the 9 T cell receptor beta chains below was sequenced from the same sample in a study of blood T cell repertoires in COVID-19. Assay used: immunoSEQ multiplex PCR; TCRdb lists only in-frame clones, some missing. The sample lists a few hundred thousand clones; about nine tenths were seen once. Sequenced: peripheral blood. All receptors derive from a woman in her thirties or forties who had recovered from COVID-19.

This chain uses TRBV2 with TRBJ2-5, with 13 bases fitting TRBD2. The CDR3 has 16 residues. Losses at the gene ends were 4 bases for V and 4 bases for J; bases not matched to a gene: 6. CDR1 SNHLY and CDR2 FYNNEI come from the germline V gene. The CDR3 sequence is CASSARTSGSPETQYF. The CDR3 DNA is TGTGCCAGCAGTGCCCGGACTAGCGGGAGTCCAGAGACCCAGTACTTC.

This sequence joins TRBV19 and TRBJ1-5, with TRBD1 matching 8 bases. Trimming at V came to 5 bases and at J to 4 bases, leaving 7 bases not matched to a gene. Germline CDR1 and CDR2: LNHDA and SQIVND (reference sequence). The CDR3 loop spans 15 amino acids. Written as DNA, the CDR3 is TGTGCCAGTAGTTCAGGACAGGGTATGAATCAGCCCCAGCATTTT. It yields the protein CASSSGQGMNQPQHF.

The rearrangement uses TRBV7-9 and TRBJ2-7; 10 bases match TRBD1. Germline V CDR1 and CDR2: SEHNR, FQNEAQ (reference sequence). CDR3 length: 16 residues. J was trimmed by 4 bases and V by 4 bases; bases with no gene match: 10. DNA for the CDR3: TGTGCCAGCAGCTCGCCCACCGGGACAGGGGTTTACGAGCAGTACTTC. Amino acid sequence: CASSSPTGTGVYEQYF.

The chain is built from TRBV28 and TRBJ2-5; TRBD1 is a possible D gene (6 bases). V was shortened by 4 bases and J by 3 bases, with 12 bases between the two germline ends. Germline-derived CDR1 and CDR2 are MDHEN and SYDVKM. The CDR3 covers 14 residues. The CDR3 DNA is TGTGCCAGCAGTTCGGACAGAATCGAAGAGACCCAGTACTTC. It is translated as CASSSDRIEETQYF.

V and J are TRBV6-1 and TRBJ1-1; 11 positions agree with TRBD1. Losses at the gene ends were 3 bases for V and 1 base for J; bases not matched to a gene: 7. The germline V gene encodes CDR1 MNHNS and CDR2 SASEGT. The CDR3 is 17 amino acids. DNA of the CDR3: TGTGCCAGCAGTGACCGGGACAGGGGGATTTCGAACACTGAAGCTTTCTTT. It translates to CASSDRDRGISNTEAFF.

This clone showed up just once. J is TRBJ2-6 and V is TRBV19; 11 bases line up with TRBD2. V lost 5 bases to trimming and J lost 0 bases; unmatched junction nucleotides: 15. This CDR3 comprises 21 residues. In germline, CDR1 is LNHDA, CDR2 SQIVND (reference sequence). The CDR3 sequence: CASSLSQGGLADLSGANVLTF. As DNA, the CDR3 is TGTGCCAGTAGTCTCAGTCAGGGGGGACTAGCGGACCTCTCTGGGGCCAACGTCCTGACTTTC.

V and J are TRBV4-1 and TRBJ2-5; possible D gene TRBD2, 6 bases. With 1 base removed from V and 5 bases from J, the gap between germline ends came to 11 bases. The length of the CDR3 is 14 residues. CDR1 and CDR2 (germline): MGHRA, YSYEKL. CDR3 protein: CASSQVLALETQYF. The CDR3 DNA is TGCGCCAGCAGCCAAGTACTAGCATTGGAGACCCAGTACTTC.

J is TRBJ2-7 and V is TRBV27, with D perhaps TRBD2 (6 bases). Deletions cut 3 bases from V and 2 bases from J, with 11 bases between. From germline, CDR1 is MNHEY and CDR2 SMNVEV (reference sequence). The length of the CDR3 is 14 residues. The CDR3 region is CASSFGGPTYEQYF. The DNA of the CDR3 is TGTGCCAGCAGTTTCGGGGGACCCACCTACGAGCAGTACTTC.

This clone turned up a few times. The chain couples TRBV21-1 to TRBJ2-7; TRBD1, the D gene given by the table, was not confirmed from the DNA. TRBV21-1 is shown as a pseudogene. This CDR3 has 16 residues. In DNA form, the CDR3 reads TGTGCCAGCAGCAAATGCGGGACAGGGGACTCCTACGAGCAGTACTTC. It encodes CASSKCGTGDSYEQYF.